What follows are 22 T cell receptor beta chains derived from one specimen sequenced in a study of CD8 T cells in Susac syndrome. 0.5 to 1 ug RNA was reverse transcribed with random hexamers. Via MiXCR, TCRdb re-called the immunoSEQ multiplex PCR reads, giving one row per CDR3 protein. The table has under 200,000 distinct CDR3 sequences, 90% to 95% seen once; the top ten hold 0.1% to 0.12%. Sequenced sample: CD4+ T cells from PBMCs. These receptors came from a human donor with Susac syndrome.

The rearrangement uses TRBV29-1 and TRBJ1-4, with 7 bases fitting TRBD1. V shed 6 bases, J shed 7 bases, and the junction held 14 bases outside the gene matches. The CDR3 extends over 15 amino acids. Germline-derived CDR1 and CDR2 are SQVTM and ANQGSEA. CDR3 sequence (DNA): TGCAGCGTCATGATCGGCAGGGGGTACGGTGAAAAACTGTTTTTT. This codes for CSVMIGRGYGEKLFF.

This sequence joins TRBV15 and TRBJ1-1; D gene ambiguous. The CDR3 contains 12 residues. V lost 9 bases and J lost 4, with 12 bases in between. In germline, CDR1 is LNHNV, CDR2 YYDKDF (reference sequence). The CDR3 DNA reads TGTGCCACACCCAAGGGAGGCACTGAAGCTTTCTTT. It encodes CATPKGGTEAFF.

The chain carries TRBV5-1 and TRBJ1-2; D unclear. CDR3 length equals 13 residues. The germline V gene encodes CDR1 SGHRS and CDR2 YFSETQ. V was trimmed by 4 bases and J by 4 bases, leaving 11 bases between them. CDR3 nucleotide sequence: TGCGCCAGCAGCCCGGAGGCAAGCTATGGCTACACCTTC. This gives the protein CASSPEASYGYTF. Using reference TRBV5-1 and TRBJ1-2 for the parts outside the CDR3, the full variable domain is KAGVTQTPRYLIKTRGQQVTLSCSPISGHRSVSWYQQTPGQGLQFLFEYFSETQRNKGNFPGRFSGRQFSNSRSEMNVSTLELGDSALYLCASSPEASYGYTFGSGTRLTVV.

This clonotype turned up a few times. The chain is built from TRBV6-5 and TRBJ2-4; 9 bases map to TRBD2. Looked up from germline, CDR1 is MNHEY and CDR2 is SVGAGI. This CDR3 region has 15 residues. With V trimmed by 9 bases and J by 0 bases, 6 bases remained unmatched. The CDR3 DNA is TGTGCCAGTTCTGAGCGGGGGGTAGCCAAAAACATTCAGTACTTC. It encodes CASSERGVAKNIQYF.

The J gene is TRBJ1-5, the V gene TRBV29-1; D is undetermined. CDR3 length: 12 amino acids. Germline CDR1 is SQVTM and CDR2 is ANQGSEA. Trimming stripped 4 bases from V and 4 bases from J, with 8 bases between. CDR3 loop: CSVGSPNQPQHF. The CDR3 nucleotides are TGCAGCGTTGGGTCCCCTAATCAGCCCCAGCATTTT.

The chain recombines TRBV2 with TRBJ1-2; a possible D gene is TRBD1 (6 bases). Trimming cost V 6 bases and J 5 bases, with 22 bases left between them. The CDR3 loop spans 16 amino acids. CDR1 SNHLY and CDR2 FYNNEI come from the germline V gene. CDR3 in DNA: TGTGCCAGCAGCGGGTACAGTGGGGGCGTATTGTATGGCTACACCTTC. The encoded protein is CASSGYSGGVLYGYTF.

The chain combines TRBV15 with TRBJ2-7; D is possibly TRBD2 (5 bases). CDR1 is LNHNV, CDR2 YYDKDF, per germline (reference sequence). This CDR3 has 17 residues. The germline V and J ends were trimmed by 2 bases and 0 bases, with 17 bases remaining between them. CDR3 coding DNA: TGTGCCACCAGCAGAAACCCGGGGTCAAGAAACTCCTACGAGCAGTACTTC. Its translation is CATSRNPGSRNSYEQYF.

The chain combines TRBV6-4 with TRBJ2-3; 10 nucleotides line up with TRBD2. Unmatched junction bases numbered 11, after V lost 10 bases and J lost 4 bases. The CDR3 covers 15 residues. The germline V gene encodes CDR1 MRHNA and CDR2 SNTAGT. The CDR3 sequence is CATISTSGVADTQYF. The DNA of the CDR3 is TGTGCCACCATCAGTACTAGCGGGGTCGCAGATACGCAGTATTTT.

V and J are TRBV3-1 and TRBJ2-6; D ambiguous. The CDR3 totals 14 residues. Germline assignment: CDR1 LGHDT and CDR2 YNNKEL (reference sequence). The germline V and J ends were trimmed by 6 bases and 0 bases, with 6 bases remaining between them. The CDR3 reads CASRLASGANVLTF. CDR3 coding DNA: TGTGCCAGCAGACTGGCCTCTGGGGCCAACGTCCTGACTTTC. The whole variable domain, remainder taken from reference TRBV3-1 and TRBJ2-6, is DTAVSQTPKYLVTQMGNDKSIKCEQNLGHDTMYWYKQDSKKFLKIMFSYNNKELIINETVPNRFSPKSPDKAHLNLHINSLELGDSAVYFCASRLASGANVLTFGAGSRLTVL.

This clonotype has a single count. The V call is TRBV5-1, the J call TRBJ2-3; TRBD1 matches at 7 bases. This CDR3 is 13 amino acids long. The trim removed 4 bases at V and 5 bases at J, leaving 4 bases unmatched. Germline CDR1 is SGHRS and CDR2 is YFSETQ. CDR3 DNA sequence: TGCGCCAGCAGCAGGGGGCAGGAAGATACGCAGTATTTT. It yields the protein CASSRGQEDTQYF.

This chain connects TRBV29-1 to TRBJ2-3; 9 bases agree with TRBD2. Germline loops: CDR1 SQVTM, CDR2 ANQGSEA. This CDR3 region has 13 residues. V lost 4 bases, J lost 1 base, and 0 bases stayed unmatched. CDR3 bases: TGCAGCGTTGGGACTAGCGGCACAGATACGCAGTATTTT. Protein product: CSVGTSGTDTQYF.

The DNA of the CDR3 is TGTGCCAGCAGCAACAGGGACCCTAGCACAGATACGCAGTATTTT. This gives the protein CASSNRDPSTDTQYF. V gene TRBV27 combines with J gene TRBJ2-3, with a tentative D call TRBD1 (6 bases). CDR3 size: 15 residues. Trimming took off 6 bases at V and 0 bases at J, with 13 bases between the two ends. Germline-derived CDR1 and CDR2 are MNHEY and SMNVEV (reference sequence).

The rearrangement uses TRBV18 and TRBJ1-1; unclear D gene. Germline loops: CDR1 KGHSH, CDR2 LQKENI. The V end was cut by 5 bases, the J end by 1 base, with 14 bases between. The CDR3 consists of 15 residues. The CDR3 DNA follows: TGTGCCAGCTCATCGAACGGACGTAAGAACACTGAAGCTTTCTTT. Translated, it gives CASSSNGRKNTEAFF. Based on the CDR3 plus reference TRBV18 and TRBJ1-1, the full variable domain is NAGVMQNPRHLVRRRGQEARLRCSPMKGHSHVYWYRQLPEEGLKFMVYLQKENIIDESGMPKERFSAEFPKEGPSILRIQQVVRGDSAAYFCASSSNGRKNTEAFFGQGTRLTVV.

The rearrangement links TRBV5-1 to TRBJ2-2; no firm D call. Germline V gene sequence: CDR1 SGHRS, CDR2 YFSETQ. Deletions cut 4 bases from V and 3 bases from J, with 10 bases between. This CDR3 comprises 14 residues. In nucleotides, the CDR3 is TGCGCCAGCAGCCCTCGCACTGACACCGGGGAGCTGTTTTTT. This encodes CASSPRTDTGELFF.

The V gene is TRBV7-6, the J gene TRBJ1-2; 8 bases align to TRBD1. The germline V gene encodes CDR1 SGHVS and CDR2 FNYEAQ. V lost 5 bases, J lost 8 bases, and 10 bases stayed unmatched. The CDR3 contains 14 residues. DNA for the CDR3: TGTGCCAGCAGCCCAGGACAGGGCGATAGGGGCTACACCTTC. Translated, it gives CASSPGQGDRGYTF.

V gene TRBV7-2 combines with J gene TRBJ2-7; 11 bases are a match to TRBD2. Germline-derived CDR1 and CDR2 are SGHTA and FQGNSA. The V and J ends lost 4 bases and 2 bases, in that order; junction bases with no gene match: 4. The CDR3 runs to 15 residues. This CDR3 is CASSYVSGGAYEQYF. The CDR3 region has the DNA TGTGCCAGCAGCTACGTTAGCGGGGGGGCCTACGAGCAGTACTTC.

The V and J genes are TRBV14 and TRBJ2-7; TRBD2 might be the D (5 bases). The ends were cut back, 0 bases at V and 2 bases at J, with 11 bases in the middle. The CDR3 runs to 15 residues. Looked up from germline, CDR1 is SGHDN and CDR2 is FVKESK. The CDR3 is CASSQDRAAAYEQYF. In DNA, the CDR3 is TGTGCCAGCAGCCAAGATAGGGCAGCGGCCTACGAGCAGTACTTC.

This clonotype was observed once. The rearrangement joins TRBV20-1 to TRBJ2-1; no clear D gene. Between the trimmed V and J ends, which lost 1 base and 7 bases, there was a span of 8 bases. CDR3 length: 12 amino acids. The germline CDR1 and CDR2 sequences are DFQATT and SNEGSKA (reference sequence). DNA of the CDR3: TGCAGTGCTAGAGCGGTACTGAATGAGCAGTTCTTC. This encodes CSARAVLNEQFF.

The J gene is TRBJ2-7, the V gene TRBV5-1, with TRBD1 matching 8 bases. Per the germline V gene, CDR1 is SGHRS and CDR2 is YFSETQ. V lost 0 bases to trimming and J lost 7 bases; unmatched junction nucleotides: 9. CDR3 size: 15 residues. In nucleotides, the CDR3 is TGCGCCAGCAGCTTGGCGGCCGGGACAGGTAAAGAGCAGTACTTC. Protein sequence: CASSLAAGTGKEQYF.

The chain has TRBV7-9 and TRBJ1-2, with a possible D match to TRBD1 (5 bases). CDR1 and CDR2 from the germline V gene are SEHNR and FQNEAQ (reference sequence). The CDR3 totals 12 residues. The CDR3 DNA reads TGTGCGGCGGTCCAGGGAAACTATGGCTACACCTTC. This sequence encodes CAAVQGNYGYTF.

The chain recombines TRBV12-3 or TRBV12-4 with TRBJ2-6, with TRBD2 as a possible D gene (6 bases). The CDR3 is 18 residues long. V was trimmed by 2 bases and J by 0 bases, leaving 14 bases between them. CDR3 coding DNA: TGTGCCAGCAGTTTATTGGCGGGGACTGTCTCTGGGGCCAACGTCCTGACTTTC. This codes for CASSLLAGTVSGANVLTF.

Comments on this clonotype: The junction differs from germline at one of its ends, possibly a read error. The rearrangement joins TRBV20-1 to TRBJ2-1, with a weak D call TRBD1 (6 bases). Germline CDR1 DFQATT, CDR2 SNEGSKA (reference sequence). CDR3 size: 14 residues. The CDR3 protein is CSTSPPQGYYEQFF. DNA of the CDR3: TGCAGTACTAGTCCCCCCCAGGGGTACTATGAGCAGTTCTTC.